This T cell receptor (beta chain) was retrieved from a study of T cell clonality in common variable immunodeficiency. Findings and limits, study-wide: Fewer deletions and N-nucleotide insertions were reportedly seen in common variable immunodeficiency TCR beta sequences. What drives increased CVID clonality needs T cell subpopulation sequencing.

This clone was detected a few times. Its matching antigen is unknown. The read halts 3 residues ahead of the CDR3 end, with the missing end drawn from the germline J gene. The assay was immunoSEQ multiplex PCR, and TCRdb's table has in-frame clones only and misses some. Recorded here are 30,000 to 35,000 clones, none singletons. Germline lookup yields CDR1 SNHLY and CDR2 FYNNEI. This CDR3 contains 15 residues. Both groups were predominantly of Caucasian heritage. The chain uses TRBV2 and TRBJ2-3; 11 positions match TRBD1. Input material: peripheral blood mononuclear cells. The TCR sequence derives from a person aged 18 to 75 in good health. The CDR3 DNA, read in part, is TGTGCCAGCAGGAAGGGGACAGGGGGTTCTCAGCCG. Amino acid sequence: CASRKGTGGSQP. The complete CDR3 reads CASRKGTGGSQPQYF. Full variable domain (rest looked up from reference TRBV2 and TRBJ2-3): EPEVTQTPSHQVTQMGQEVILRCVPISNHLYFYWYRQILGQKVEFLVSFYNNEISEKSEIFDDQFSVERPDGSNFTLKIRSTKLEDSAMYFCASRKGTGGSQPQYFGPGTRLTVL.